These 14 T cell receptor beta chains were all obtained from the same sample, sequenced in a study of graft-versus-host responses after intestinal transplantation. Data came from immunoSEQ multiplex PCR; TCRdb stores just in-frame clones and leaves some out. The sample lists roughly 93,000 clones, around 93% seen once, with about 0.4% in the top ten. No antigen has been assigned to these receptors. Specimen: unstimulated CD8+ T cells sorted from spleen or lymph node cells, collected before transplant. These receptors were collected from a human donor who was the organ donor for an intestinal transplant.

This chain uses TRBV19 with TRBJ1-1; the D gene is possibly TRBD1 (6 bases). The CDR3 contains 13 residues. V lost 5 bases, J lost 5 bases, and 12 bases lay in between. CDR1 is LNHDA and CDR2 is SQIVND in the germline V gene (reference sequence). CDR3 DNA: TGTGCCAGTAGTTTATTCAGGGGAACTGAAGCTTTCTTT. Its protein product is CASSLFRGTEAFF.

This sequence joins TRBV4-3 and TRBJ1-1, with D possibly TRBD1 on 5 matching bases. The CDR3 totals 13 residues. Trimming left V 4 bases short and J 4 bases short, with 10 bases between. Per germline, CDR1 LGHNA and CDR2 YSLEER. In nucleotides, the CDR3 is TGCGCCAGCAGCCGCGGGGCAGGCACTGAAGCTTTCTTT. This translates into CASSRGAGTEAFF.

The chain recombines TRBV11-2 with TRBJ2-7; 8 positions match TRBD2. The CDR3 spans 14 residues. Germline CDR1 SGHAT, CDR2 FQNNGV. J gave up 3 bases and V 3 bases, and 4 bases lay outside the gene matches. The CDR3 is CASSFESGGYEQYF. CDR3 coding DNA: TGTGCCAGCAGCTTTGAAAGCGGGGGCTACGAGCAGTACTTC.

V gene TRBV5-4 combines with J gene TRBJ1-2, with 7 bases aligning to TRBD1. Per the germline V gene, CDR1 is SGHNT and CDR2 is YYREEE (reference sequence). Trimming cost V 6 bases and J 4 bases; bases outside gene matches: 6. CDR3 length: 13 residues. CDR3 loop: CASTEQGSYGYTF. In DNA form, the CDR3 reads TGTGCCAGCACCGAACAGGGGAGCTATGGCTACACCTTC.

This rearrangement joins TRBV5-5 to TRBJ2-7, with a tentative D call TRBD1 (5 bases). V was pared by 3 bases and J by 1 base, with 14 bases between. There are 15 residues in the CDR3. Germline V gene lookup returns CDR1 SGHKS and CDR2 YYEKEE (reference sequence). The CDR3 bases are TGTGCCAGCAGCTCCAAGGGGCTGTCTTCCTACGAGCAGTACTTC. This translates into CASSSKGLSSYEQYF. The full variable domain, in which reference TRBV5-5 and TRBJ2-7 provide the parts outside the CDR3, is DAGVTQSPTHLIKTRGQQVTLRCSPISGHKSVSWYQQVLGQGPQFIFQYYEKEERGRGNFPDRFSARQFPNYSSELNVNALLLGDSALYLCASSSKGLSSYEQYFGPGTRLTVT.

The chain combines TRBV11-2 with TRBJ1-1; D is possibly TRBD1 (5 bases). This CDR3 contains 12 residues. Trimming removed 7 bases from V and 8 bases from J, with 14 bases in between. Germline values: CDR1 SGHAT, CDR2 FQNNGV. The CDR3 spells CASTPSGLEAFF. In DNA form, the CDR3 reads TGTGCCAGCACCCCTTCAGGGTTAGAAGCTTTCTTT.

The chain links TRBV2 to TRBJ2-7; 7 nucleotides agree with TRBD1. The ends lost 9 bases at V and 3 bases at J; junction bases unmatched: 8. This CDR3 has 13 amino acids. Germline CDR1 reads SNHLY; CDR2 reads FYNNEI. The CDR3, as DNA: TGTGCCAGGGCCCGGGACAGAAGCTACGAGCAGTACTTC. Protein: CARARDRSYEQYF. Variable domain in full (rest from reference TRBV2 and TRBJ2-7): EPEVTQTPSHQVTQMGQEVILRCVPISNHLYFYWYRQILGQKVEFLVSFYNNEISEKSEIFDDQFSVERPDGSNFTLKIRSTKLEDSAMYFCARARDRSYEQYFGPGTRLTVT.

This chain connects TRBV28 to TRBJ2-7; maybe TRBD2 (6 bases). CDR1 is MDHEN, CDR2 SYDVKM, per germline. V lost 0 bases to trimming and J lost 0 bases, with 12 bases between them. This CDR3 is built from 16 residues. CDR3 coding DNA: TGTGCCAGCAGTTTATGCTTCCGGGACTTCTCCTACGAGCAGTACTTC. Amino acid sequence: CASSLCFRDFSYEQYF. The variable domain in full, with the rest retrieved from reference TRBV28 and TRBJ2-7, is DVKVTQSSRYLVKRTGEKVFLECVQDMDHENMFWYRQDPGLGLRLIYFSYDVKMKEKGDIPEGYSVSREKKERFSLILESASTNQTSMYLCASSLCFRDFSYEQYFGPGTRLTVT.

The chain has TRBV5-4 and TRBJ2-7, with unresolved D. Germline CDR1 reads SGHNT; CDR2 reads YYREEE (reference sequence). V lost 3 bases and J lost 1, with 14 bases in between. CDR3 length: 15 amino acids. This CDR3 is CASSSYMTNSYEQYF. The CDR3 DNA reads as TGTGCCAGCAGCTCCTATATGACAAATTCCTACGAGCAGTACTTC.

This CDR3 is CASSEGGAGMMYTEAFF. The CDR3 nucleotides are TGTGCCAGCAGCGAGGGGGGGGCAGGGATGATGTACACTGAAGCTTTCTTT. The chain links TRBV9 to TRBJ1-1, with D maybe TRBD1 (6 bases). This CDR3 has 17 amino acids. V dropped 3 bases and J dropped 3 bases, with 21 bases sitting between them. The germline CDR1 and CDR2 sequences are SGDLS and YYNGEE.

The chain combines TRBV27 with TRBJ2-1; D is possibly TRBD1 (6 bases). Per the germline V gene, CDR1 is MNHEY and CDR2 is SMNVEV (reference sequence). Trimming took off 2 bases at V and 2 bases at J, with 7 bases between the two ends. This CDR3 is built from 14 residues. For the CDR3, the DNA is TGTGCCAGCAGTTTAGGGGGCCCCTACAATGAGCAGTTCTTC. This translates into CASSLGGPYNEQFF.

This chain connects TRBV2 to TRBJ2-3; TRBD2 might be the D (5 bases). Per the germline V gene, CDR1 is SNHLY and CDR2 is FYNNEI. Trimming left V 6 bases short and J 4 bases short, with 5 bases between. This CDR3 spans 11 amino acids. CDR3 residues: CASRDSDTQYF. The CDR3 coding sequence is TGTGCCAGCAGGGACTCAGATACGCAGTATTTT.

CDR3 sequence (DNA): TGTGCCTGGAGTGAATGGGGGGATGAGCAGTTCTTC. The encoded protein is CAWSEWGDEQFF. V gene TRBV30 combines with J gene TRBJ2-1; tentative D call: TRBD2 (6 bases). Per the germline V gene, CDR1 is GTSNPN and CDR2 is SVGIG (reference sequence). The CDR3 extends over 12 amino acids. Trimming cost V 1 base and J 8 bases, with 9 bases left between them.

CDR3 sequence (DNA): TGTGCCAGCAGACCTCCGGGGTACTCTGGAAACACCATATATTTT. Its protein is CASRPPGYSGNTIYF. The chain carries TRBV6-5 and TRBJ1-3; D ambiguous. CDR3 length: 15 amino acids. Germline CDR1 MNHEY, CDR2 SVGAGI. V was trimmed by 6 bases and J by 0 bases, leaving 12 bases between them.